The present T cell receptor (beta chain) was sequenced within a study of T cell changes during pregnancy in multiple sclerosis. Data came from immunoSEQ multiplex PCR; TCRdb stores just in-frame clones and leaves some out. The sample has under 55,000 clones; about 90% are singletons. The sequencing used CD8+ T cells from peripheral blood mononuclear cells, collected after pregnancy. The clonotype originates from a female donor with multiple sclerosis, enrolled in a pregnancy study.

The CDR3 nucleotides read TGTGCCAGCAGTGCAACAACGAACACCGGGGAGCTGTTTTTT. It encodes CASSATTNTGELFF. The gene calls are TRBV25-1 and TRBJ2-2; D remains unclear. Germline V gene data show CDR1 as MGHDK and CDR2 as SYGVNS. V lost 4 bases and J 0 bases, leaving 6 bases between the germline ends. There are 14 residues in the CDR3.